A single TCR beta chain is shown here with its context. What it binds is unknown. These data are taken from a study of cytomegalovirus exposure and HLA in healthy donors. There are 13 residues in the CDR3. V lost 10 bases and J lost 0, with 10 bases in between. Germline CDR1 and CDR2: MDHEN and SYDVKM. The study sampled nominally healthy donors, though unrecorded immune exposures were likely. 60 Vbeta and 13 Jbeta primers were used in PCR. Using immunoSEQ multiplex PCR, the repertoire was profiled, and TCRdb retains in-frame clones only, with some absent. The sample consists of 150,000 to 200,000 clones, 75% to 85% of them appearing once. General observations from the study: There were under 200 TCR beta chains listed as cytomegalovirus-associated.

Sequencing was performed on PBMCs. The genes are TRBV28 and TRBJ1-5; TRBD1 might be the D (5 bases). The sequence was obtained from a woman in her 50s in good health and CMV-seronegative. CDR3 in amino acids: CAITGDSNQPQHF. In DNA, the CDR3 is TGTGCCATCACAGGAGATAGCAATCAGCCCCAGCATTTT.